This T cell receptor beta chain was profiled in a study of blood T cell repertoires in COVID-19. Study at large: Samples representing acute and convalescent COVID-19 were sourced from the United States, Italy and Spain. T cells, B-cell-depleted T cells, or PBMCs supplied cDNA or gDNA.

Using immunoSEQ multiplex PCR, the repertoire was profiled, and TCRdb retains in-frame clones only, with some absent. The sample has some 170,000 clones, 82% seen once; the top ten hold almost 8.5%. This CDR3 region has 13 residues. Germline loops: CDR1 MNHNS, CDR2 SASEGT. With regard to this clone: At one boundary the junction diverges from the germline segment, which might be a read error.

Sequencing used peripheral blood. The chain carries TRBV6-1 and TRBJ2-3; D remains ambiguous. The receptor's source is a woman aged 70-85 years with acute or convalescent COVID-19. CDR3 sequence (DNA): TGTGCCAGCAATGAATGGGCCACAGATACGCAGTATTTT. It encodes CASNEWATDTQYF.